The 9 T cell receptor beta chains presented below share a single source sample, sequenced in a study of identical twins. MiXCR was run by TCRdb on the 5' RACE reads, yielding one entry per CDR3 protein. The sample shows 1.5 million to 2 million distinct CDR3 sequences, about 32% of them seen only once. Sequenced: cord blood. The source is a newborn girl in good health.

This clonotype appeared many times. The chain has TRBV7-9 and TRBJ2-7; D uncertain. Germline V lookup: CDR1 SEHNR, CDR2 FQNEAQ (reference sequence). CDR3 length: 13 residues. V lost 3 bases, J lost 3 bases, and 9 bases lay in between. The CDR3 coding sequence is TGTGCCAGCAGCTTGGGCCTATTCTACGAGCAGTACTTC. Amino acids: CASSLGLFYEQYF. The complete variable domain, with remaining parts taken from reference TRBV7-9 and TRBJ2-7, reads DTGVSQNPRHKITKRGQNVTFRCDPISEHNRLYWYRQTLGQGPEFLTYFQNEAQLEKSRLLSDRFSAERPKGSFSTLEIQRTEQGDSAMYLCASSLGLFYEQYFGPGTRLTVT.

The chain links TRBV7-2 to TRBJ2-1, with 9 bases aligning to TRBD2. CDR1 and CDR2 (germline): SGHTA, FQGNSA. J lost 4 bases, V lost 4 bases, and 5 bases had no gene match. CDR3 length: 15 residues. The CDR3: CASSSTSGQYNEQFF. The DNA for the CDR3 is TGTGCCAGCAGCTCTACTAGCGGGCAATACAATGAGCAGTTCTTC.

V gene TRBV2 combines with J gene TRBJ2-3; 7 bases line up with TRBD2. Per germline, CDR1 SNHLY and CDR2 FYNNEI. CDR3 length: 13 amino acids. J was trimmed by 7 bases and V by 7 bases; bases with no gene match: 8. The CDR3 loop reads CASKGTTPNTQYF. For the CDR3, the DNA is TGTGCCAGCAAGGGGACTACCCCAAATACGCAGTATTTT.

On this clonotype: Relative to the germline gene, one junction end is altered; a read error may explain this. The chain uses TRBV3-1 and TRBJ2-1, with 7 bases matching TRBD2. This CDR3 region has 15 residues. Per germline, CDR1 LGHDT and CDR2 YNNKEL (reference sequence). CDR3 in amino acids: CASSQTGGSYNEQFF. In nucleotides, the CDR3 is TGCGCCAGCAGCCAAACGGGGGGTAGCTACAATGAGCAGTTCTTC.

This sequence joins TRBV3-1 and TRBJ2-5, with no clear D. The CDR3 covers 15 residues. Germline loops: CDR1 LGHDT, CDR2 YNNKEL (reference sequence). Trimming removed 1 base from V and 5 bases from J, with 14 bases in between. The CDR3 loop reads CASSQVSALGETQYF. CDR3 DNA: TGTGCCAGCAGCCAAGTAAGCGCCCTGGGGGAGACCCAGTACTTC.

The V and J genes are TRBV25-1 and TRBJ1-1, with D unresolved. Germline V CDR1 and CDR2: MGHDK, SYGVNS. V was cut by 2 bases and J by 2 bases, with 6 bases left in between. This CDR3 comprises 13 residues. The CDR3 protein is CASSEVTNTEAFF. The CDR3 nucleotides are TGTGCCAGCAGTGAAGTAACTAACACTGAAGCTTTCTTT.

The chain uses TRBV10-3 and TRBJ2-7; TRBD1 is a possible D gene (6 bases). V gave up 2 bases and J gave up 1 base, with 12 bases separating them. The CDR3 contains 15 residues. Germline V gives CDR1 ENHRY, CDR2 SYGVKD. The CDR3 region has the DNA TGTGCCATCAGTGAGAACAGGGAATTATCCTACGAGCAGTACTTC. It is translated as CAISENRELSYEQYF.

The chain links TRBV7-2 to TRBJ2-5; maybe TRBD2 (6 bases). In germline, CDR1 is SGHTA, CDR2 FQGNSA. This CDR3 comprises 15 residues. V dropped 3 bases and J dropped 11 bases, with 22 bases sitting between them. CDR3 nucleotides: TGTGCCAGCAGCTTCACCGGGACTTTAAACGGGGAGCAGTACTTC. This translates into CASSFTGTLNGEQYF.

This clonotype was counted between two and nine times. The chain recombines TRBV20-1 with TRBJ2-7; TRBD2 agrees at 7 bases. Germline V gene lookup returns CDR1 DFQATT and CDR2 SNEGSKA (reference sequence). V lost 4 bases and J lost 3; bases outside the gene matches: 9. The CDR3 totals 14 residues. CDR3 residues: CSAIPLAGDYEQYF. In DNA, the CDR3 is TGCAGTGCTATCCCCTTGGCGGGAGACTACGAGCAGTACTTC.